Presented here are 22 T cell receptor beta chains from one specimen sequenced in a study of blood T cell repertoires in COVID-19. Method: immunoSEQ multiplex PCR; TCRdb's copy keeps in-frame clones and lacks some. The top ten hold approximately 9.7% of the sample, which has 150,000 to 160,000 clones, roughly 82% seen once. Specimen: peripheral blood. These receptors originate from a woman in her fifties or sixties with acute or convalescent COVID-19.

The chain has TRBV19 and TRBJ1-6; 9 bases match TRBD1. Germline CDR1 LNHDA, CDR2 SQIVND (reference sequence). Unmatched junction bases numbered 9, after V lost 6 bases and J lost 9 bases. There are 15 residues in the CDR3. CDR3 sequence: CASSFGTGSSSPLHF. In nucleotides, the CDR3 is TGTGCCAGTAGCTTCGGGACAGGGTCGAGTTCACCCCTCCACTTT.

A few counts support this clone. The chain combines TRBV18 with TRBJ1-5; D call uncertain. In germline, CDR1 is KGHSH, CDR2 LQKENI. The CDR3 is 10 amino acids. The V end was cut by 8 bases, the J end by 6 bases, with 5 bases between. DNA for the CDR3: TGTGCCAGCGCGAGTCAGCCCCAGCATTTT. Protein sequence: CASASQPQHF.

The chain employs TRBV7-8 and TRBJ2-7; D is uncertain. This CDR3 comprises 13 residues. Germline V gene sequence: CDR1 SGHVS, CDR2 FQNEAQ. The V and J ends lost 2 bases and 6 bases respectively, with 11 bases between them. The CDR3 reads CASSLPPRFEQYF. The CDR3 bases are TGTGCCAGCAGCTTACCTCCTAGATTCGAGCAGTACTTC. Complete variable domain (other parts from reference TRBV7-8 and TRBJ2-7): GAGVSQSPRYKVAKRGQDVALRCDPISGHVSLFWYQQALGQGPEFLTYFQNEAQLDKSGLPSDRFFAERPEGSVSTLKIQRTQQEDSAVYLCASSLPPRFEQYFGPGTRLTVT.

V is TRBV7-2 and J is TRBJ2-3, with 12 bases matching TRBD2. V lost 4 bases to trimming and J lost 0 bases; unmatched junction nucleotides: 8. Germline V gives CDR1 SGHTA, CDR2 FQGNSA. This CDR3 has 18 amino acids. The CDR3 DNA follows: TGTGCCAGCAGCTCGGAACGTCTAGCGGGGGGGAGCACAGATACGCAGTATTTT. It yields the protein CASSSERLAGGSTDTQYF.

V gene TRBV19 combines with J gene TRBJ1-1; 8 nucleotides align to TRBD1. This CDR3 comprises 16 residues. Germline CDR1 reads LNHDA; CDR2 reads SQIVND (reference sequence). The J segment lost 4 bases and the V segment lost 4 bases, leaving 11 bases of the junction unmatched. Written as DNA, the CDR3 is TGTGCCAGTAGTAGCCACGGACAGGGCCTGACCACTGAAGCTTTCTTT. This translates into CASSSHGQGLTTEAFF.

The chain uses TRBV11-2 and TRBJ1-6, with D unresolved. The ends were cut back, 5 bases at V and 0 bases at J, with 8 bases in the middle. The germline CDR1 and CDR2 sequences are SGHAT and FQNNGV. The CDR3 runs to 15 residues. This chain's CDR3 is CASSPVSSYNSPLHF. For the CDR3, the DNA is TGTGCCAGCAGCCCCGTTAGCTCCTATAATTCACCCCTCCACTTT.

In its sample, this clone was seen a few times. The CDR3 here is CASSAGINTGELFF. The CDR3 DNA follows: TGTGCCAGCAGTGCCGGGATAAACACCGGGGAGCTGTTTTTT. This rearrangement joins TRBV2 to TRBJ2-2; possibly TRBD2 for D (5 bases). V shed 4 bases and J shed 2 bases, with 8 bases lying between them. Germline V gene data show CDR1 as SNHLY and CDR2 as FYNNEI. The CDR3 has 14 residues.

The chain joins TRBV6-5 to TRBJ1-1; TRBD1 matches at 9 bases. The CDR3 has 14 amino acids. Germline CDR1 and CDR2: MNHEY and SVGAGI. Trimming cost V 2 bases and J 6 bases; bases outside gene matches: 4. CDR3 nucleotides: TGTGCCAGCAGTTACCGACAGGGGGACCCTGAAGCTTTCTTT. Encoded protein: CASSYRQGDPEAFF.

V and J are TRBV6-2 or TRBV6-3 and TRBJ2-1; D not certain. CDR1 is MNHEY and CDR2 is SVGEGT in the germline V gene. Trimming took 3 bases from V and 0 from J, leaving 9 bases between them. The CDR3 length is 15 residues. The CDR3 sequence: CASSYELSSYNEQFF. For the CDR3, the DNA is TGTGCCAGCAGTTATGAGTTGAGCTCCTACAATGAGCAGTTCTTC.

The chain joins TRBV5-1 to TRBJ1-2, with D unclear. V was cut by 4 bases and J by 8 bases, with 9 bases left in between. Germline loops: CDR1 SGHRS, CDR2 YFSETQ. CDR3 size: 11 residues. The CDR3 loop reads CASSPTLGYTF. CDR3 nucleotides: TGCGCCAGCAGCCCAACATTAGGCTACACCTTC.

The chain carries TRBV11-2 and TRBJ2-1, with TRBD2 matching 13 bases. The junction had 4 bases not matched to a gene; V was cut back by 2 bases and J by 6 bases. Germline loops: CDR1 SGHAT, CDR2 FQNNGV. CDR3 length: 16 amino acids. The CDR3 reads CASSLRTSGSVNEQFF. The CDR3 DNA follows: TGTGCCAGCAGCTTACGGACTAGCGGGAGTGTCAATGAGCAGTTCTTC.

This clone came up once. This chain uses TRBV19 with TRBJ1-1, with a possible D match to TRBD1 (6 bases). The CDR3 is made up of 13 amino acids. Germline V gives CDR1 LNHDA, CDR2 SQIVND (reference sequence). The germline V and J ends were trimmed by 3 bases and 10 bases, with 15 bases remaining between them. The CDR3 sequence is CASSISQGPPAFF. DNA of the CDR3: TGTGCCAGTAGTATTAGTCAGGGGCCACCAGCTTTCTTT.

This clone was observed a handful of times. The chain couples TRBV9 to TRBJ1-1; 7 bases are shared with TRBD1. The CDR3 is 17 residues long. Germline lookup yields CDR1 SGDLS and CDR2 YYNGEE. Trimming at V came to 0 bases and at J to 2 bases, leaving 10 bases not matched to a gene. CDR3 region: CASSVGESTGINTEAFF. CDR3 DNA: TGTGCCAGCAGCGTAGGGGAATCGACAGGGATTAACACTGAAGCTTTCTTT.

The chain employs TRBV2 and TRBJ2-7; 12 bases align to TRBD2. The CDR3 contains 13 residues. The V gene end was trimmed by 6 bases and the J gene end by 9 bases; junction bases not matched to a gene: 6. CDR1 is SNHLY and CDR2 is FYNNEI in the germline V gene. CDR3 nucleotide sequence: TGTGCCAGCAGGACTAGCGGGGGCAAAGGGCAGTACTTC. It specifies CASRTSGGKGQYF. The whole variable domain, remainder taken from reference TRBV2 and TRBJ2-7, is EPEVTQTPSHQVTQMGQEVILRCVPISNHLYFYWYRQILGQKVEFLVSFYNNEISEKSEIFDDQFSVERPDGSNFTLKIRSTKLEDSAMYFCASRTSGGKGQYFGPGTRLTVT.

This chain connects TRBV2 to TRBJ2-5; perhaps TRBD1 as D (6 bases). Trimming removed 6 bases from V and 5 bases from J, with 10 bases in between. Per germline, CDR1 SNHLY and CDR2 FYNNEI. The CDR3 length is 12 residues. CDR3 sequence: CASRTGFETQYF. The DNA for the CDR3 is TGTGCCAGCAGAACAGGGTTCGAGACCCAGTACTTC. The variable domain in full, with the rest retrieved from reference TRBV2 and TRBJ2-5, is EPEVTQTPSHQVTQMGQEVILRCVPISNHLYFYWYRQILGQKVEFLVSFYNNEISEKSEIFDDQFSVERPDGSNFTLKIRSTKLEDSAMYFCASRTGFETQYFGPGTRLLVL.

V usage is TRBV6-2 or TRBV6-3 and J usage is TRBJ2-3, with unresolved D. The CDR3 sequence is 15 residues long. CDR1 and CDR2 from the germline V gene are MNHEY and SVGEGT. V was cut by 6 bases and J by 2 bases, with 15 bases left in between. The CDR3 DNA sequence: TGTGCCAGCAGCTCCACACTACCAGCCACAGATACGCAGTATTTT. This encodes CASSSTLPATDTQYF.

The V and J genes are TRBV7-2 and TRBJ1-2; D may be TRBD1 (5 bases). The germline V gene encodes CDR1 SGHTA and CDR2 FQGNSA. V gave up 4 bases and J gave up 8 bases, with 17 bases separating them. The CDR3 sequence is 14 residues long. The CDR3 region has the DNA TGTGCCAGCAGCTATCTCGGGCAGGGCCGAGGCTACACCTTC. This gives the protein CASSYLGQGRGYTF.

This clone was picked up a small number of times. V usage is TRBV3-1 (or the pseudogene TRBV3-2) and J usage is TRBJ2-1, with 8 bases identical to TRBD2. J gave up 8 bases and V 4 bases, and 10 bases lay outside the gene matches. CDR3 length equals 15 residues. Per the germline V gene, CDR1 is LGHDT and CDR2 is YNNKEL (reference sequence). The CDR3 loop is CASSLPAGAGHEQFF. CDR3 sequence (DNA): TGTGCCAGCAGCCTCCCAGCGGGAGCAGGTCATGAGCAGTTCTTC.

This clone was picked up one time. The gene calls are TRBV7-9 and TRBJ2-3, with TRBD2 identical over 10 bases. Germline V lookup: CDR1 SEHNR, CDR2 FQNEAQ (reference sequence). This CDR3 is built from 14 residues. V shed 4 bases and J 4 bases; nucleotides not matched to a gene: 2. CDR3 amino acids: CASSSSGSADTQYF. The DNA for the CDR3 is TGTGCCAGCAGCTCTAGCGGGAGTGCAGATACGCAGTATTTT.

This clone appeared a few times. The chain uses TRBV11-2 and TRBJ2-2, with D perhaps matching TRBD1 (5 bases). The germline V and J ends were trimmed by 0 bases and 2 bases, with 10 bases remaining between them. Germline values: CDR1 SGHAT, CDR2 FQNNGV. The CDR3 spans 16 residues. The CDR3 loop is CASSLDRGFNTGELFF. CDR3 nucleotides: TGTGCCAGCAGCTTAGATAGGGGCTTTAACACCGGGGAGCTGTTTTTT.

The CDR3 bases are TGTGCCAGTACTCGGGGAGATCGACAGGGTACAGGCTACACCTTC. It codes for CASTRGDRQGTGYTF. The chain joins TRBV19 to TRBJ1-2; 7 nucleotides align to TRBD1. The CDR3 sequence is 15 residues long. CDR1 LNHDA and CDR2 SQIVND come from the germline V gene (reference sequence). V gave up 7 bases and J gave up 8 bases; unmatched junction bases: 16.

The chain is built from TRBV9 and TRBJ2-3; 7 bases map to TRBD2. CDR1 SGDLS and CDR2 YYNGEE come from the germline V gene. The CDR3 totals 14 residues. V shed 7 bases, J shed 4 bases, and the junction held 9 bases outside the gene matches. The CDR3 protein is CASGNGGSADTQYF. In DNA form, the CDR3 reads TGTGCCAGCGGCAATGGCGGGAGTGCAGATACGCAGTATTTT.